A single sample gave rise to the 13 T cell receptor beta chains below, sequenced in a study of blood T cell repertoires in COVID-19. Produced via immunoSEQ multiplex PCR; TCRdb's table is partial and in-frame only. The table records tens of thousands of clones, just under 80% of them present only once. Input material: peripheral blood. These receptors were taken from a man aged 55 to 69 with acute or convalescent COVID-19.

The chain joins TRBV9 to TRBJ2-7, with D possibly matching TRBD1 (6 bases). The germline V gene has CDR1 SGDLS and CDR2 YYNGEE. The CDR3 length is 14 residues. The germline V and J ends were trimmed by 5 bases and 6 bases, with 18 bases remaining between them. Written as DNA, the CDR3 is TGTGCCAGCAGTGCCACAGGGTACGGTCGCGAGCAGTACTTC. Translating it yields CASSATGYGREQYF. The full variable domain, its missing parts supplied by reference TRBV9 and TRBJ2-7, is DSGVTQTPKHLITATGQRVTLRCSPRSGDLSVYWYQQSLDQGLQFLIQYYNGEERAKGNILERFSAQQFPDLHSELNLSSLELGDSALYFCASSATGYGREQYFGPGTRLTVT.

V and J are TRBV11-2 and TRBJ1-5; a weak D match, TRBD1 (5 bases). Germline loops: CDR1 SGHAT, CDR2 FQNNGV. Between the trimmed V and J ends, which lost 1 base and 4 bases, there was a span of 5 bases. The CDR3 covers 13 residues. In DNA form, the CDR3 reads TGTGCCAGCAGCTTAGGACAGAATCAGCCCCAGCATTTT. This encodes CASSLGQNQPQHF.

This clone has a single count. This sequence joins TRBV10-3 and TRBJ1-2, with D hard to call. The germline V gene has CDR1 ENHRY and CDR2 SYGVKD. CDR3 length: 13 residues. Trimming removed 5 bases at V and 7 bases at J, with 14 bases between. This CDR3 reads CAISKDKVLGYTF. For the CDR3, the DNA is TGTGCCATCAGTAAAGACAAAGTACTTGGCTACACCTTC.

The chain is built from TRBV4-3 and TRBJ2-2, with D possibly matching TRBD1 (6 bases). This CDR3 spans 17 amino acids. V dropped 0 bases and J dropped 4 bases, with 15 bases sitting between them. Looked up from germline, CDR1 is LGHNA and CDR2 is YSLEER. The CDR3 sequence is CASSQDRIQGSTGELFF. The CDR3 DNA is TGCGCCAGCAGCCAAGATAGGATTCAGGGGAGCACCGGGGAGCTGTTTTTT.

The V call is TRBV7-9, the J call TRBJ2-2, with TRBD2 matching over 7 bases. CDR3 length: 17 residues. Germline CDR1 and CDR2: SEHNR and FQNEAQ (reference sequence). After removal of 4 bases from V and 3 bases from J, the junction contained 11 bases not matched to a gene. The CDR3 is CASSSGTGRAYTGELFF. Written as DNA, the CDR3 is TGTGCCAGCAGCTCGGGGACGGGGAGGGCCTACACCGGGGAGCTGTTTTTT.

The chain recombines TRBV7-8 with TRBJ2-3, with a possible D match to TRBD2 (6 bases). The germline CDR1 and CDR2 sequences are SGHVS and FQNEAQ. Deletions cut 4 bases from V and 6 bases from J, with 14 bases between. The CDR3 sequence is 14 residues long. The CDR3 nucleotides are TGTGCCAGCAGCTACGGCGGGGACCGCGATACGCAGTATTTT. Protein sequence: CASSYGGDRDTQYF.

The genes are TRBV7-2 and TRBJ2-7; 9 bases line up with TRBD2. Germline CDR1 is SGHTA and CDR2 is FQGNSA. V lost 6 bases and J lost 7; bases outside the gene matches: 19. This CDR3 region has 17 residues. For the CDR3, the DNA is TGTGCCAGCAGTCGAGGGCGGGGGGGCGCCCCCCTTGGGGAGCAGTACTTC. It encodes CASSRGRGGAPLGEQYF. Looking up the rest from reference TRBV7-2 and TRBJ2-7 gives the full variable domain: GAGVSQSPSNKVTEKGKDVELRCDPISGHTALYWYRQSLGQGLEFLIYFQGNSAPDKSGLPSDRFSAERTGGSVSTLTIQRTQQEDSAVYLCASSRGRGGAPLGEQYFGPGTRLTVT.

CDR3 protein: CASSKRATSGSLNEQYF. CDR3 coding DNA: TGTGCCAGCAGCAAGAGGGCTACTAGCGGAAGTCTAAACGAGCAGTACTTC. V usage is TRBV21-1 and J usage is TRBJ2-7; the table's D gene call, TRBD2, was not cross checked with the DNA. TRBV21-1 is marked as a pseudogene. The CDR3 sequence is 17 residues long.

This clone appeared a few times. The V and J genes are TRBV28 and TRBJ1-4; perhaps TRBD1 as D (5 bases). CDR3 length equals 14 residues. Germline assignment: CDR1 MDHEN and CDR2 SYDVKM. Trimming took off 6 bases at V and 3 bases at J, with 11 bases between the two ends. The CDR3 DNA reads TGTGCCAGCAGGCCAGGGTCTTCTAATGAAAAACTGTTTTTT. It yields the protein CASRPGSSNEKLFF. The full variable domain, in which reference TRBV28 and TRBJ1-4 provide the parts outside the CDR3, is DVKVTQSSRYLVKRTGEKVFLECVQDMDHENMFWYRQDPGLGLRLIYFSYDVKMKEKGDIPEGYSVSREKKERFSLILESASTNQTSMYLCASRPGSSNEKLFFGSGTQLSVL.

The chain couples TRBV28 to TRBJ1-2; the D is unclear. The length of the CDR3 is 14 residues. The germline V gene encodes CDR1 MDHEN and CDR2 SYDVKM. V gave up 6 bases and J gave up 4 bases, with 15 bases separating them. DNA of the CDR3: TGTGCCAGCAGATCTGGGCCTCCCCTCTATGGCTACACCTTC. Encoded protein: CASRSGPPLYGYTF.

This chain joins TRBV11-3 and TRBJ2-7, with a tentative D call TRBD1 (6 bases). The length of the CDR3 is 15 residues. With 5 bases removed from V and 5 bases from J, the gap between germline ends came to 19 bases. The germline V gene has CDR1 SGHNT and CDR2 YENEEA. CDR3 bases: TGTGCCAGCAGCGCAGGGGCTAAATGGGCGGACGAGCAGTACTTC. Residues: CASSAGAKWADEQYF.

This sequence joins TRBV5-8 and TRBJ2-4; 9 bases line up with TRBD1. Germline CDR1 is SGHTS and CDR2 is YDEGEE. The trim removed 2 bases at V and 6 bases at J, leaving 9 bases unmatched. This CDR3 has 16 residues. This CDR3 reads CASSLVGQGYGNIQYF. CDR3 coding DNA: TGTGCCAGCAGCTTAGTGGGACAGGGTTATGGAAACATTCAGTACTTC. Full variable domain (remainder filled in from reference TRBV5-8 and TRBJ2-4): EAGVTQSPTHLIKTRGQQATLRCSPISGHTSVYWYQQALGLGLQFLLWYDEGEERNRGNFPPRFSGRQFPNYSSELNVNALELEDSALYLCASSLVGQGYGNIQYFGAGTRLSVL.

This clone came up a few times. The chain links TRBV5-1 to TRBJ2-2; D ambiguous. V lost 3 bases, J lost 7 bases, and 10 bases lay in between. CDR3 length: 13 amino acids. Germline lookup yields CDR1 SGHRS and CDR2 YFSETQ. CDR3 region: CASSSTLGGELFF. In DNA, the CDR3 is TGCGCCAGCAGCTCCACCCTAGGCGGGGAGCTGTTTTTT.